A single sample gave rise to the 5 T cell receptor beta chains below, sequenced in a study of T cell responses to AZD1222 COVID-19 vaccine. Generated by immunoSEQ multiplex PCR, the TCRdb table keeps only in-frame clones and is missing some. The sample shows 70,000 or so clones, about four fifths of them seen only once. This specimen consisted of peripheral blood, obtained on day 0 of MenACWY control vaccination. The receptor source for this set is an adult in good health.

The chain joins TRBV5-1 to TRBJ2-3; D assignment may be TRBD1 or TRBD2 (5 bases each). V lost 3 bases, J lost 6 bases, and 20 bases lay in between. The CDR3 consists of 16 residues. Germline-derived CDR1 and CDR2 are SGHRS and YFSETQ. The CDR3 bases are TGCGCCAGCAGCTCCAGCTCAACAGGTAGAGGGGATACGCAGTATTTT. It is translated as CASSSSSTGRGDTQYF.

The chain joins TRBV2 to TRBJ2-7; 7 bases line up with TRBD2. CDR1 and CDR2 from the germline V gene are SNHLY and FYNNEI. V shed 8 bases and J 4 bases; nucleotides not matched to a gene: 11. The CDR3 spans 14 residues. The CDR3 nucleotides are TGTGCCAGCTCAGATAAGAGCGGGAAATACGAGCAGTACTTC. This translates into CASSDKSGKYEQYF. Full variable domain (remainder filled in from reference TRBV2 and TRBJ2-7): EPEVTQTPSHQVTQMGQEVILRCVPISNHLYFYWYRQILGQKVEFLVSFYNNEISEKSEIFDDQFSVERPDGSNFTLKIRSTKLEDSAMYFCASSDKSGKYEQYFGPGTRLTVT.

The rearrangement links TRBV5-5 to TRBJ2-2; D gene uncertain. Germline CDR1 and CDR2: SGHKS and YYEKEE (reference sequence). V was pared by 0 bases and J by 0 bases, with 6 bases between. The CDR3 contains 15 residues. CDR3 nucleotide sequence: TGTGCCAGCAGCTTGGTGACCGCGAACACCGGGGAGCTGTTTTTT. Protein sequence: CASSLVTANTGELFF.

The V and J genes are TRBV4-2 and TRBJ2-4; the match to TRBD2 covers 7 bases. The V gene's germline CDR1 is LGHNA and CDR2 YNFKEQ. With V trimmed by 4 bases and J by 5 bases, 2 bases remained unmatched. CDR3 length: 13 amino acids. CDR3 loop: CASSRAGENIQYF. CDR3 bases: TGTGCCAGCAGCCGCGCGGGAGAAAACATTCAGTACTTC.

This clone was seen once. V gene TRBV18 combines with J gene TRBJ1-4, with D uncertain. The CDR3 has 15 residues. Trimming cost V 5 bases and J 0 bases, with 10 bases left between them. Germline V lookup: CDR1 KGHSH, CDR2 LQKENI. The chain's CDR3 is CASSSQAATNEKLFF. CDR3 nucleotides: TGTGCCAGCTCATCTCAGGCGGCAACTAATGAAAAACTGTTTTTT.